The clone carrying this T cell receptor beta chain was detected once. In the source study's methods: Estimation of nucleated cell counts was performed using reference gene primer amplification. Assay: immunoSEQ multiplex PCR; the TCRdb copy retains only in-frame clones and omits some. The D gene and trimming were derived from the DNA, and the V and J assignments and clone size from that table. The top ten hold approximately 3.6% of the sample, which has about 68,000 clones, 70% to 90% seen once. Unmatched junction bases numbered 6, after V lost 2 bases and J lost 5 bases. CDR1 is SNHLY, CDR2 FYNNEI, per germline. This CDR3 spans 15 amino acids. The sample comes from a study of blood T cell repertoires in COVID-19. Study information: T cells, B-cell-depleted T cells, or PBMCs supplied cDNA or gDNA.

The Seattle site enrolled patients during active infection and followed them longitudinally. The sequenced sample consisted of peripheral blood. This chain uses TRBV2 with TRBJ2-7; 10 positions match TRBD2. The receptor comes from a woman in her fifties or sixties with COVID-19, enrolled during active disease. The CDR3 loop is CASSESLAGLNEQYF. The DNA for the CDR3 is TGTGCCAGCAGTGAATCACTAGCGGGGTTAAACGAGCAGTACTTC. Full variable domain (rest looked up from reference TRBV2 and TRBJ2-7): EPEVTQTPSHQVTQMGQEVILRCVPISNHLYFYWYRQILGQKVEFLVSFYNNEISEKSEIFDDQFSVERPDGSNFTLKIRSTKLEDSAMYFCASSESLAGLNEQYFGPGTRLTVT.